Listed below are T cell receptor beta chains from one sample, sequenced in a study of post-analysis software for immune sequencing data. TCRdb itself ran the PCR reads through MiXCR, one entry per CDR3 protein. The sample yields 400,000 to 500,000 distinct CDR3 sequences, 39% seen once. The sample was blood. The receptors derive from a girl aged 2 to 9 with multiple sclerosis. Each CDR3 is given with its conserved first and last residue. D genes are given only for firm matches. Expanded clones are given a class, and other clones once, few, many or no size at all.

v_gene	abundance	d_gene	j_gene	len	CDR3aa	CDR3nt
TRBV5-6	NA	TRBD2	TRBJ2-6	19	CASSHPGLAGLSGANVLTF	TGTGCCAGCAGCCATCCGGGACTAGCGGGACTCTCTGGGGCCAACGTCCTGACTTTC
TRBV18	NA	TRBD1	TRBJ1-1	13	CASSLDRAKEAFF	TGTGCCAGCTCCCTGGACAGGGCAAAGGAAGCTTTCTTT
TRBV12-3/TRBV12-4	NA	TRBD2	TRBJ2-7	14	CASSPTSGNYEQYF	TGTGCCAGCAGTCCCACTAGCGGTAATTACGAGCAGTACTTC
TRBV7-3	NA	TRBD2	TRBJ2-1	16	CASSSHRGGRSNEQFF	TGTGCCAGCAGCTCCCACCGGGGAGGGAGGTCGAATGAGCAGTTCTTC
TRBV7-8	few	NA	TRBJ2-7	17	CASSLGGGSRASYEQYF	TGTGCCAGCAGCTTAGGTGGAGGGAGTAGAGCCTCCTACGAGCAGTACTTC
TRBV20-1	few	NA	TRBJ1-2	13	CSAQKTGFYGYTF	TGCAGTGCTCAGAAGACAGGATTCTATGGCTACACCTTC
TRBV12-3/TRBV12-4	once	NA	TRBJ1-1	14	CASSMGGTNTEAFF	TGTGCCAGCAGCATGGGGGGAACGAACACTGAAGCTTTCTTT
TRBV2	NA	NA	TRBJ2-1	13	CASAGTLNNEQFF	TGTGCCAGCGCGGGAACTCTTAACAATGAGCAGTTCTTC
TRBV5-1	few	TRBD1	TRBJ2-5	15	CASSRGTGFQETQYF	TGCGCCAGCAGCAGAGGGACAGGCTTCCAAGAGACCCAGTACTTC
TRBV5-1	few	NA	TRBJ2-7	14	CASLPHDSFYEQYF	TGCGCCAGCCTCCCTCACGACAGTTTCTACGAGCAGTACTTC